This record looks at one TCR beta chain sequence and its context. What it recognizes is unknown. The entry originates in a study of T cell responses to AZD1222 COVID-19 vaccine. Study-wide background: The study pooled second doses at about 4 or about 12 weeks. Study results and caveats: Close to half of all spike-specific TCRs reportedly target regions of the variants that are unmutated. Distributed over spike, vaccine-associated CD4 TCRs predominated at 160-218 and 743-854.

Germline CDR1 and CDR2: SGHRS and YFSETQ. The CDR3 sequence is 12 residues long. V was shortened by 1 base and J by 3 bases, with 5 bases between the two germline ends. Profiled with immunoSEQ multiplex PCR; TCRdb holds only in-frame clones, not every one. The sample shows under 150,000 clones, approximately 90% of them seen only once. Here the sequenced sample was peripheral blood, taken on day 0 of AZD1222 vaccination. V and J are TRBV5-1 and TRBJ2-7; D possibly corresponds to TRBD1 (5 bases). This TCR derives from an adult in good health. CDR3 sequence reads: CASSLRGYEQYF. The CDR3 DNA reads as TGCGCCAGCAGCTTGAGGGGCTACGAGCAGTACTTC.